Each of the 13 T cell receptor beta chains below was sequenced from the same sample in a study of multiple sclerosis patients with progressive multifocal leukoencephalopathy. As to time point: before natalizumab initiation. Here immunoSEQ multiplex PCR was the method, and the copy in TCRdb shows in-frame clones only, minus some. In the table there are 25,000 to 35,000 clones, over 90% of which are singletons. Sequencing input: PBMCs. The receptors were sampled from a man aged 25 to 45 with multiple sclerosis.

V and J are TRBV19 and TRBJ2-7; the D is unclear. The germline gives CDR1 LNHDA, CDR2 SQIVND (reference sequence). The length of the CDR3 is 12 residues. V lost 6 bases to trimming and J lost 4 bases, with 10 bases between them. CDR3 DNA sequence: TGTGCCAGTAGCCCCGACCCGTACGAGCAGTACTTC. It encodes CASSPDPYEQYF.

The J gene is TRBJ2-1, the V gene TRBV5-6, with D unclear. The CDR3 totals 15 residues. The V gene lost 1 base and the J gene lost 4 bases, with 12 bases spanning the gap. Germline V gene lookup returns CDR1 SGHDT and CDR2 YYEEEE. CDR3 sequence (DNA): TGTGCCAGCAGCTTGAAGGTTTCCGCATACAATGAGCAGTTCTTC. Translated, it gives CASSLKVSAYNEQFF. The full variable domain, its missing parts supplied by reference TRBV5-6 and TRBJ2-1, is DAGVTQSPTHLIKTRGQQVTLRCSPKSGHDTVSWYQQALGQGPQFIFQYYEEEERQRGNFPDRFSGHQFPNYSSELNVNALLLGDSALYLCASSLKVSAYNEQFFGPGTRLTVL.

V is TRBV11-2 and J is TRBJ1-1; unclear D gene. V lost 5 bases and J lost 0, with 13 bases in between. The germline gives CDR1 SGHAT, CDR2 FQNNGV. This CDR3 spans 15 amino acids. Here the CDR3 DNA reads TGTGCCAGCAGCCCCCCGGGCCAACTGAACACTGAAGCTTTCTTT. Its protein product is CASSPPGQLNTEAFF.

The chain is built from TRBV19 and TRBJ2-1; 8 nucleotides agree with TRBD1. Germline loops: CDR1 LNHDA, CDR2 SQIVND (reference sequence). J lost 8 bases, V lost 4 bases, and 1 base had no gene match. The CDR3 has 12 amino acids. CDR3 coding DNA: TGTGCCAGTAGTACGACAGGGGATGAGCAGTTCTTC. Translated, it gives CASSTTGDEQFF.

The chain recombines TRBV19 with TRBJ2-1, with D possibly matching TRBD2 (5 bases). Germline-derived CDR1 and CDR2 are LNHDA and SQIVND (reference sequence). Trimming cost V 2 bases and J 0 bases, with 11 bases left between them. This CDR3 has 16 residues. The CDR3 sequence: CASSILPGSSYNEQFF. Here the CDR3 DNA reads TGTGCCAGTAGTATACTCCCGGGGAGCTCCTACAATGAGCAGTTCTTC.

This rearrangement joins TRBV5-5 to TRBJ2-7; 9 positions match TRBD2. Germline V gives CDR1 SGHKS, CDR2 YYEKEE (reference sequence). This CDR3 is 15 amino acids long. V was pared by 0 bases and J by 2 bases, with 3 bases of the junction left unmatched. The DNA for the CDR3 is TGTGCCAGCAGCTTGGAGGGCGGGAGGGCCTACGAGCAGTACTTC. This codes for CASSLEGGRAYEQYF.

This chain connects TRBV14 to TRBJ2-7; 15 bases line up with TRBD2. The germline V gene encodes CDR1 SGHDN and CDR2 FVKESK. The V gene end was trimmed by 3 bases and the J gene end by 4 bases; junction bases not matched to a gene: 1. The CDR3 is made up of 15 amino acids. The CDR3 protein is CASSQGLAGGYEQYV. The CDR3 DNA reads TGTGCCAGCAGCCAGGGACTAGCGGGGGGATACGAGCAGTACGTC.

The rearrangement joins TRBV7-8 to TRBJ2-2; 8 nucleotides line up with TRBD1. The CDR3 consists of 15 residues. In germline, CDR1 is SGHVS, CDR2 FQNEAQ. V dropped 5 bases and J dropped 7; count of bases not matched to a gene: 9. DNA for the CDR3: TGTGCCAGCAGCCTTGGACAGGGCTTAAGCGGGGAGCTGTTTTTT. Protein product: CASSLGQGLSGELFF.

The rearrangement joins TRBV4-3 to TRBJ2-7; the D is unclear. Trimming removed 0 bases at V and 0 bases at J, with 15 bases between. From germline, CDR1 is LGHNA and CDR2 YSLEER. CDR3 length: 17 amino acids. This CDR3 is CASSQDTKGYTSYEQYF. The DNA for the CDR3 is TGCGCCAGCAGCCAAGATACGAAAGGCTACACCTCCTACGAGCAGTACTTC.

The chain uses TRBV19 and TRBJ1-5; weak D call: TRBD1 (5 bases). With 0 bases removed from V and 6 bases from J, the gap between germline ends came to 12 bases. CDR1 is LNHDA, CDR2 SQIVND, per germline (reference sequence). The CDR3 extends over 15 amino acids. This CDR3 is CASSIDGGFGQPQHF. CDR3 nucleotide sequence: TGTGCCAGTAGTATAGATGGGGGATTCGGTCAGCCCCAGCATTTT.

The rearrangement joins TRBV27 to TRBJ1-1, with unresolved D. In germline, CDR1 is MNHEY, CDR2 SMNVEV (reference sequence). The V and J ends lost 3 bases and 11 bases respectively, with 13 bases between them. The CDR3 contains 12 residues. The CDR3 DNA is TGTGCCAGCAGTTTGTTGGCCGAGATGGCTTTCTTT. Amino acid sequence: CASSLLAEMAFF.

The gene calls are TRBV11-2 and TRBJ2-7; D remains ambiguous. Germline CDR1 and CDR2: SGHAT and FQNNGV. V lost 0 bases and J lost 9, with 15 bases in between. This CDR3 has 14 amino acids. DNA of the CDR3: TGTGCCAGCAGCTTAGATAGGTCCCGGTCTGTGCAGTACGTC. Protein sequence: CASSLDRSRSVQYV.

The V call is TRBV30, the J call TRBJ2-3; perhaps TRBD2 as D (7 bases). V lost 0 bases and J lost 10, with 17 bases in between. The CDR3 sequence is 14 residues long. Germline-derived CDR1 and CDR2 are GTSNPN and SVGIG (reference sequence). The CDR3 coding sequence is TGTGCCTGGAGTGTAGGAGGGGGGGGTGCGTCGCAGTATTTT. This gives the protein CAWSVGGGGASQYF.